This TCR beta chain was captured by sequencing in a study of control samples from healthy donors and cancer patients. Looked up from germline, CDR1 is ENHRY and CDR2 is SYGVKD. The CDR3 extends over 16 amino acids. V dropped 4 bases and J dropped 1 base, with 16 bases sitting between them. Sequencing used immunoSEQ multiplex PCR; TCRdb keeps in-frame clones, though not all of them. The sample carries about 160,000 clones, approximately 96% recorded once. V and J are TRBV10-3 and TRBJ1-2, with unresolved D. This clonotype originated in a woman aged 25-40 years in good health. The sequenced sample was blood. The CDR3 region has the DNA TGTGCCATCAGTGTAGTCCCCGACACCCTTAACTATGGCTACACCTTC. Translating gives CAISVVPDTLNYGYTF.